These 3 T cell receptor beta chains were all obtained from the same sample, sequenced in a study of T cells expressing NK-cell markers. TCRdb reprocessed the 5' RACE reads and stores each CDR3 protein as one record, lacking DNA. This table holds 130,000 to 150,000 distinct CDR3 sequences. Sequenced sample: blood T cells: a sorted CD56 or NKG2C T cell subset, CD4+ or CD8+ T cells, or bulk PBMC T cells (not recorded which). The source of these receptors is a man aged 18 to 30 in good health.

The genes are TRBV6-2 or TRBV6-3 and TRBJ2-5; without DNA, the TCRdb call of TRBD1 cannot be checked. Germline CDR1 is MNHEY and CDR2 is SVGEGT. The CDR3 has 16 amino acids. CDR3 residues: CASSYPRDRGGETQYF.

This chain links TRBV4-1 with TRBJ1-2; TCRdb picks TRBD1, but there is no DNA to check that call. Germline values: CDR1 MGHRA, CDR2 YSYEKL. CDR3 size: 14 residues. CDR3 sequence reads: CASSQVGVSHGYTF.

The V gene is TRBV12-3 or TRBV12-4, the J gene TRBJ2-7. The CDR3 spans 12 residues. The CDR3: CASSGPTYEQYF.